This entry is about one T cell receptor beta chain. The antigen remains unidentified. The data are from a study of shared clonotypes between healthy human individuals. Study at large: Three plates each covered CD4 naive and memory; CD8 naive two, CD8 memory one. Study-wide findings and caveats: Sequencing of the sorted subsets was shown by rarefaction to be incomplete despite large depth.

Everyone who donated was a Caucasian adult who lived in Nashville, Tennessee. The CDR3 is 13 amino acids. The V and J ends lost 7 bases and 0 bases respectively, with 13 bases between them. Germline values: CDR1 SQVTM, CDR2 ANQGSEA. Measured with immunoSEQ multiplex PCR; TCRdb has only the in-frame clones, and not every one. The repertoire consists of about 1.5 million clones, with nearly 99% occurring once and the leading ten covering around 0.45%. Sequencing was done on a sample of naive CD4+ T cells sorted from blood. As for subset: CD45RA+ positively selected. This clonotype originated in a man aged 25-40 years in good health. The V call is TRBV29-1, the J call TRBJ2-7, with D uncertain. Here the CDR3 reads CSAGRLGSYEQYF. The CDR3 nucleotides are TGCAGCGCAGGCCGGCTGGGCTCCTACGAGCAGTACTTC.